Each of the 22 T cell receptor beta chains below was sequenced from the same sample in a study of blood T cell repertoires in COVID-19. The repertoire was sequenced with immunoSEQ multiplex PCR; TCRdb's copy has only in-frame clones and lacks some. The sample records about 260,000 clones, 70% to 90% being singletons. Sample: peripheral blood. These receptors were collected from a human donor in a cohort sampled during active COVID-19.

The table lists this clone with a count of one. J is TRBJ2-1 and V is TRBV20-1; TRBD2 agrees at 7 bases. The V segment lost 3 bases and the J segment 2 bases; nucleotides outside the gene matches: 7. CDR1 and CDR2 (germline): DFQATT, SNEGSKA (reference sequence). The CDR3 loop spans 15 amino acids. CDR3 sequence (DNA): TGCAGTGCTAGTGAGACTAGCTCCCCCTACAATGAGCAGTTCTTC. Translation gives CSASETSSPYNEQFF.

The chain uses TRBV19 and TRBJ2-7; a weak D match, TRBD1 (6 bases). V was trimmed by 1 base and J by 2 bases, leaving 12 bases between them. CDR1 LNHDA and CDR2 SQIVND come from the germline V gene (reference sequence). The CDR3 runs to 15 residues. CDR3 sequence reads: CASSIGQTGPYEQYF. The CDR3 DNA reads TGTGCCAGTAGTATAGGCCAGACAGGTCCCTACGAGCAGTACTTC.

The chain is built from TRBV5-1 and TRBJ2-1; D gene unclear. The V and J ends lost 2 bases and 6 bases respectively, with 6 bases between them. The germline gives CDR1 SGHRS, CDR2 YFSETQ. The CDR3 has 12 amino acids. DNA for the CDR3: TGCGCCAGCAGCTTTCATGTCAATGAGCAGTTCTTC. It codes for CASSFHVNEQFF.

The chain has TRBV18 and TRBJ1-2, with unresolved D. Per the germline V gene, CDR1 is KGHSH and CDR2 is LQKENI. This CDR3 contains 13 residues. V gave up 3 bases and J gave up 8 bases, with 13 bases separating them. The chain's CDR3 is CASSPLEGGGYTF. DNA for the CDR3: TGTGCCAGCTCACCTCTCGAGGGAGGGGGCTACACCTTC. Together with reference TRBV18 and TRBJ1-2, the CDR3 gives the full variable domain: NAGVMQNPRHLVRRRGQEARLRCSPMKGHSHVYWYRQLPEEGLKFMVYLQKENIIDESGMPKERFSAEFPKEGPSILRIQQVVRGDSAAYFCASSPLEGGGYTFGSGTRLTVV.

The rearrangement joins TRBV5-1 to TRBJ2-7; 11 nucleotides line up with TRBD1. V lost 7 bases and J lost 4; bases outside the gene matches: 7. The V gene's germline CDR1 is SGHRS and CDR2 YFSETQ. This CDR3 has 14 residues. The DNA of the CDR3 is TGCGCCAGCGGGATGGACAGGGGGCTGTACGAGCAGTACTTC. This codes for CASGMDRGLYEQYF. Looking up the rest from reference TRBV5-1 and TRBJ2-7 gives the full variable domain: KAGVTQTPRYLIKTRGQQVTLSCSPISGHRSVSWYQQTPGQGLQFLFEYFSETQRNKGNFPGRFSGRQFSNSRSEMNVSTLELGDSALYLCASGMDRGLYEQYFGPGTRLTVT.

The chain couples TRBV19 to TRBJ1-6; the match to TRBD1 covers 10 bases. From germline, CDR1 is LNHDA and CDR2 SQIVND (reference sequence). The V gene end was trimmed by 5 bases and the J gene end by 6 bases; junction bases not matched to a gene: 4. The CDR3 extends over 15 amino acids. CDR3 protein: CASSGRQGANSPLHF. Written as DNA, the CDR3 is TGTGCCAGTAGTGGAAGACAGGGGGCTAATTCACCCCTCCACTTT.

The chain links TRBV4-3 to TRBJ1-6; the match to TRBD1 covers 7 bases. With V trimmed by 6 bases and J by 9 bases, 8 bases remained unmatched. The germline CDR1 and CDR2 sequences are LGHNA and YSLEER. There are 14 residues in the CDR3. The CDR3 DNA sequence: TGCGCCAGCAGTCCCGACAGGGTAGGTTCACCCCTCCACTTT. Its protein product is CASSPDRVGSPLHF.

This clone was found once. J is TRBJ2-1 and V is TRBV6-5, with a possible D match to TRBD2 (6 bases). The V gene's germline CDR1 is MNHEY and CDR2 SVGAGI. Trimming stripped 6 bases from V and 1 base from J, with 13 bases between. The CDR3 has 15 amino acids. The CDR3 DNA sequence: TGTGCCAGCAGACCCGTTGGGGGGTCCTACAATGAGCAGTTCTTC. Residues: CASRPVGGSYNEQFF.

The CDR3 region is CASSPRNTLAGGEQYF. The CDR3 DNA reads TGTGCCAGCTCACCTCGTAATACTCTAGCGGGAGGCGAGCAGTACTTC. The chain carries TRBV18 and TRBJ2-7; TRBD2 aligns across 11 bases. CDR3 length equals 16 residues. Losses at the gene ends were 3 bases for V and 6 bases for J; bases not matched to a gene: 10. Germline V lookup: CDR1 KGHSH, CDR2 LQKENI.

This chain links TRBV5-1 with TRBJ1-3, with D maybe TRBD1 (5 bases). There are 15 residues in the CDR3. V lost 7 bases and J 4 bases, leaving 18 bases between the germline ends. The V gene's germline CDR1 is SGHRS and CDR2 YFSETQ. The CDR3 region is CASAADLGLGNTIYF. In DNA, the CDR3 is TGCGCCAGCGCTGCGGACCTGGGACTGGGAAACACCATATATTTT.

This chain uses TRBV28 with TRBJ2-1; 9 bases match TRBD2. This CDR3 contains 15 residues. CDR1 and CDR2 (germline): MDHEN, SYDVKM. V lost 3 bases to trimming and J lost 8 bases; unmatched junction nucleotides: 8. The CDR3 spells CASSLRLAGLYEQFF. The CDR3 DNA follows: TGTGCCAGCAGTTTGAGGCTAGCGGGATTGTATGAGCAGTTCTTC.

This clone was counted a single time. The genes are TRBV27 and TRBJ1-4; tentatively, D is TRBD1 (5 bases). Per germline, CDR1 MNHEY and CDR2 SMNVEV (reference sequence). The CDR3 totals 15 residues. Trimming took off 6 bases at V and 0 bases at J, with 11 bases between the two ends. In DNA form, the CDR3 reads TGTGCCAGCAGGTCGACGGGGGCAACTAATGAAAAACTGTTTTTT. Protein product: CASRSTGATNEKLFF. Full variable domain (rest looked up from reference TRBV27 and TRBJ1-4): EAQVTQNPRYLITVTGKKLTVTCSQNMNHEYMSWYRQDPGLGLRQIYYSMNVEVTDKGDVPEGYKVSRKEKRNFPLILESPSPNQTSLYFCASRSTGATNEKLFFGSGTQLSVL.

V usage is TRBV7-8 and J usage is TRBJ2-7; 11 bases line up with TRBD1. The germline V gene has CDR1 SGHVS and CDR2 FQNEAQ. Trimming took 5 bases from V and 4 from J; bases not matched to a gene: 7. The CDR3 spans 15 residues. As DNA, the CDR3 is TGTGCCAGCAGCACCGGACAGGGGGCATGGTACGAGCAGTACTTC. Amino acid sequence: CASSTGQGAWYEQYF.

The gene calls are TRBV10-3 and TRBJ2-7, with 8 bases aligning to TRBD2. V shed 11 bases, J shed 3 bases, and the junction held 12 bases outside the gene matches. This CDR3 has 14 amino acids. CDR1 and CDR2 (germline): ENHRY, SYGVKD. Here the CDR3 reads CASQTGTRIYEQYF. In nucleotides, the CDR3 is TGTGCCTCCCAAACCGGGACTAGAATCTACGAGCAGTACTTC.

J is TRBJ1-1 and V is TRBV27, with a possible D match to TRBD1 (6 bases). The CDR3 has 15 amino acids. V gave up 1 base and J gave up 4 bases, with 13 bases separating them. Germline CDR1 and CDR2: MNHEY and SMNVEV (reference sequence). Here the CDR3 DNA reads TGTGCCAGCAGTTTATTCCCAGGGGAGAGCACTGAAGCTTTCTTT. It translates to CASSLFPGESTEAFF.

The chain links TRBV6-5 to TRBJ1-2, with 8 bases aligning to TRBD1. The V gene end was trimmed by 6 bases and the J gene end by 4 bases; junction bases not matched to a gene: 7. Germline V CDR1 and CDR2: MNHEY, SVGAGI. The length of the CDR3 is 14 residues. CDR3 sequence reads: CASSPRTGGYGYTF. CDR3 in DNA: TGTGCCAGCAGCCCAAGAACAGGGGGCTATGGCTACACCTTC.

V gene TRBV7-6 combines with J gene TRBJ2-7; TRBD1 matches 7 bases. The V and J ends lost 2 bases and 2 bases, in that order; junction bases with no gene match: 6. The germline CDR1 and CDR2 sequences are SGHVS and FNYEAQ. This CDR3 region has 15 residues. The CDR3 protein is CASSLRGTAAYEQYF. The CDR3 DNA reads TGTGCCAGCAGCTTAAGGGGGACAGCCGCCTACGAGCAGTACTTC.

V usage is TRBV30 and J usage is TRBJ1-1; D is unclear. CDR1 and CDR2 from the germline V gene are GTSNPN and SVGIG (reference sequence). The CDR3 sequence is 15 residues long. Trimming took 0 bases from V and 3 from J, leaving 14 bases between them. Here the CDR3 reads CAWSVGGHWDTEAFF. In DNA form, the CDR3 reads TGTGCCTGGAGTGTAGGAGGGCATTGGGACACTGAAGCTTTCTTT.

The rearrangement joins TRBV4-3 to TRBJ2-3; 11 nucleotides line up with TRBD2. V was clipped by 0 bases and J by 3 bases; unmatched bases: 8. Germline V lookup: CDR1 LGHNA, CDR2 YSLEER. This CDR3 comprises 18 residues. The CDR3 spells CASSQDSILAGVTDTQYF. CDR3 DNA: TGCGCCAGCAGCCAAGATAGCATACTAGCGGGAGTGACAGATACGCAGTATTTT.

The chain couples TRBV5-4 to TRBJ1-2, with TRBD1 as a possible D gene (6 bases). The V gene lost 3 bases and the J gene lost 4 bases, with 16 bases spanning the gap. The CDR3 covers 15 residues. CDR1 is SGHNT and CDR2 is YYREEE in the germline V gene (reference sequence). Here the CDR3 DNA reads TGTGCCAGCAGCTCCCGCCTCAGGGGTCCCTATGGCTACACCTTC. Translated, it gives CASSSRLRGPYGYTF.

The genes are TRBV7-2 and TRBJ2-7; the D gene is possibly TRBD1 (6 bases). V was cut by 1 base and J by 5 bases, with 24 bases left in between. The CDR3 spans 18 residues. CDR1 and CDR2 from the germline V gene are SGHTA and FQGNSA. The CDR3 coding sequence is TGTGCCAGCAGCTTAGTTATCCCGGGACACCTTGCCCTGAACGAGCAGTACTTC. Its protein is CASSLVIPGHLALNEQYF.

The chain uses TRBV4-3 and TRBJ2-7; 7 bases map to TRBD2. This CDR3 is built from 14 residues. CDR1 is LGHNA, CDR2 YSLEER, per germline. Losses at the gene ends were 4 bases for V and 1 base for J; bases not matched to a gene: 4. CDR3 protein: CASSLHGRSYEQYF. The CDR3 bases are TGCGCCAGCAGCCTACACGGGAGGTCCTACGAGCAGTACTTC.